These T cell receptor beta chains were read from a single sample in a study of cytomegalovirus exposure and HLA in healthy donors. Generated by immunoSEQ multiplex PCR, the TCRdb table keeps only in-frame clones and is missing some. The sample lists about 130,000 clones, 65% to 90% occurring once. Sequencing was done on a sample of PBMCs. All receptors come from a man younger than 35 in good health and CMV-seronegative. Each CDR3 is given with its conserved first and last residue. The order of the fields is J gene, V gene, clone size, D gene, CDR3 DNA, CDR3 protein. The D gene is left open where the match is weak. A row's size may be missing; if present it is once, few, many or a size class.

J: TRBJ1-1
V: TRBV7-8
size: -
D: -
DNA: TGTGCCAGCAGCTTAGATCTCGGGGTGCGAGCTTTCTTT
CDR3: CASSLDLGVRAFF

J: TRBJ2-3
V: TRBV10-3
size: -
D: TRBD1
DNA: TGTGCCATCAGGTCCCGGGACAGCCCAGATACGCAGTATTTT
CDR3: CAIRSRDSPDTQYF

J: TRBJ1-2
V: TRBV18
size: few
D: TRBD1
DNA: TGTGCCAGCCAGCTACCGGGACAGGGCTCTAACTATGGCTACACCTTC
CDR3: CASQLPGQGSNYGYTF

J: TRBJ2-3
V: TRBV7-2
size: -
D: -
DNA: TGTGCCAGCAGCTTAAACAGGGACGGTAATACGCAGTATTTT
CDR3: CASSLNRDGNTQYF

J: TRBJ1-2
V: TRBV29-1
size: -
D: -
DNA: TGCAGCGTTGGACATACGGTTGGAAACTATGGCTACACCTTC
CDR3: CSVGHTVGNYGYTF

J: TRBJ1-5
V: TRBV6-6
size: -
D: -
DNA: TGTGCCAGCAGTGACAGCACTCAGCCCCAGCATTTT
CDR3: CASSDSTQPQHF

J: TRBJ2-5
V: TRBV6-1
size: -
D: TRBD2
DNA: TGTGCCAGCAGTCTACTAGCGCAAGAGACCCAGTACTTC
CDR3: CASSLLAQETQYF

J: TRBJ2-3
V: TRBV11-1
size: -
D: TRBD2
DNA: TGTGCCAGCAGCTTAAGGCGGGGGGCTGGAGATACGCAGTATTTT
CDR3: CASSLRRGAGDTQYF

J: TRBJ1-5
V: TRBV9
size: -
D: -
DNA: TGTGCCAGCGCCGACTCTCCCACTAGCAATCAGCCCCAGCATTTT
CDR3: CASADSPTSNQPQHF

J: TRBJ2-1
V: TRBV20-1
size: -
D: TRBD2
DNA: TGCAGTGCTCATAGCGGGGGGGCGGGGTTCTTC
CDR3: CSAHSGGAGFF

J: TRBJ2-1
V: TRBV30
size: -
D: -
DNA: TGTGCCTGGAGTACCCATCAGACAGCGAATGAGCAGTTCTTC
CDR3: CAWSTHQTANEQFF

J: TRBJ1-1
V: TRBV14
size: -
D: -
DNA: TGTGCCAGCAGCCATATGGGCTTTAGGAACACTGAAGCTTTCTTT
CDR3: CASSHMGFRNTEAFF

J: TRBJ1-1
V: TRBV30
size: -
D: TRBD1
DNA: TGTGCCTGGAGTCTACAGGGGAGTTTTTCAGCTTTCTTT
CDR3: CAWSLQGSFSAFF

J: TRBJ2-5
V: TRBV12-5
size: -
D: TRBD2
DNA: TGTGCTAGTGGTTCTTCGGGGGGTGTCGGGAAGGCCCAGTACTTC
CDR3: CASGSSGGVGKAQYF

J: TRBJ1-6
V: TRBV5-8
size: -
D: TRBD1
DNA: TGTGCCAGCAGCTTTGACAGGGGTGATTCACCCCTCCACTTT
CDR3: CASSFDRGDSPLHF

J: TRBJ2-2
V: TRBV7-3
size: -
D: -
DNA: TGTGCCAGCAGCCATTTTAAGGGGGCCGGGGAGCTGTTTTTT
CDR3: CASSHFKGAGELFF

J: TRBJ1-2
V: TRBV4-1
size: -
D: -
DNA: TGCGCCAGCACGAGGTCAGGGGTGTTTTATGGCTACACCTTC
CDR3: CASTRSGVFYGYTF

J: TRBJ2-3
V: TRBV5-5
size: -
D: -
DNA: TGTGCCAGCAGCTTGGCGGGGGACACGCAGTATTTT
CDR3: CASSLAGDTQYF

J: TRBJ2-1
V: TRBV28
size: -
D: -
DNA: TGTGCCAGCAGTTTATTTATAAACAATGAGCAGTTCTTC
CDR3: CASSLFINNEQFF

J: TRBJ1-1
V: TRBV5-1
size: -
D: TRBD1
DNA: TGCGCCAGCAGCGCCAGGGGGCCTGGGGAAACGAACACTGAAGCTTTCTTT
CDR3: CASSARGPGETNTEAFF

J: TRBJ1-5
V: TRBV7-9
size: -
D: -
DNA: TGTTCCAGCAGCGAACTAAATCAGCCCCAGCATTTT
CDR3: CSSSELNQPQHF

J: TRBJ2-5
V: TRBV29-1
size: -
D: -
DNA: TGCAGCGTTGAAGAGGGGGGAGAGACCCAGTACTTC
CDR3: CSVEEGGETQYF

J: TRBJ1-2
V: TRBV6-5
size: -
D: -
DNA: TGTGCCAGCAGTTACTCGAACAGGAGGGGCTATGGCTACACCTTC
CDR3: CASSYSNRRGYGYTF

J: TRBJ1-1
V: TRBV9
size: -
D: -
DNA: TGTGCCAGCAGCGTATATCAGGGCGGCACTGAAGCTTTCTTT
CDR3: CASSVYQGGTEAFF

J: TRBJ2-1
V: TRBV6-6
size: -
D: TRBD1
DNA: TGTGCCAGCAGCCAGGGACAGGGGCGGAACAATGAGCAGTTCTTC
CDR3: CASSQGQGRNNEQFF

J: TRBJ2-6
V: TRBV4-3
size: few
D: -
DNA: TGCGCCAGCAGCCAGGTTGAGGGTACTGGGGCCAACGTCCTGACTTTC
CDR3: CASSQVEGTGANVLTF

J: TRBJ2-2
V: TRBV19
size: -
D: TRBD1
DNA: TGTGCCAGTAATTTGGACAGGTCCACCGGGGAGCTGTTTTTT
CDR3: CASNLDRSTGELFF

J: TRBJ1-1
V: TRBV29-1
size: -
D: TRBD1
DNA: TGCAGCGTTGCTCTTCTGATGGACAGGGAAGCTTTCTTT
CDR3: CSVALLMDREAFF

J: TRBJ2-3
V: TRBV5-4
size: -
D: TRBD1
DNA: TGTGCCAGCAGCTTGGAGGGGACAGCGGAGGATACGCAGTATTTT
CDR3: CASSLEGTAEDTQYF

J: TRBJ2-7
V: TRBV10-1
size: -
D: -
DNA: TGCGCCAGCAGCCCCGTGGGGCTCTACGAGCAGTACTTC
CDR3: CASSPVGLYEQYF

J: TRBJ1-6
V: TRBV19
size: once
D: TRBD1
DNA: TGTGCCAGTAGTATATCAAGGACAGGGGGCGAACCCTATAATTCACCCCTCCACTTT
CDR3: CASSISRTGGEPYNSPLHF

J: TRBJ1-3
V: TRBV9
size: -
D: -
DNA: TGTGCCAGCAGCGGGGGTCCGGGAAACGCTGGAAACACCATATATTTT
CDR3: CASSGGPGNAGNTIYF

J: TRBJ2-5
V: TRBV5-1
size: -
D: -
DNA: TGCGCCAGCAGCTTGGGGCCGGGACAAGAGACCCAGTACTTC
CDR3: CASSLGPGQETQYF

J: TRBJ1-4
V: TRBV27
size: -
D: -
DNA: TGTGCCAGCACCTTAACAGGCGGTGAAAAACTGTTTTTT
CDR3: CASTLTGGEKLFF

J: TRBJ2-6
V: TRBV27
size: -
D: -
DNA: TGTGCCAGCAGTTTAACCAGGTCGTTCTCTGGGGCCAACGTCCTGACTTTC
CDR3: CASSLTRSFSGANVLTF

J: TRBJ2-6
V: TRBV10-2
size: few
D: TRBD1
DNA: TGCGCCAGCAGTGGGACAGGCTCTCACTCTGGGGCCAACGTCCTGACTTTC
CDR3: CASSGTGSHSGANVLTF

J: TRBJ1-2
V: TRBV4-1
size: -
D: -
DNA: TGCGCCAGCAGCCCATCAGGAGGGGTCTATGGCTACACCTTC
CDR3: CASSPSGGVYGYTF

J: TRBJ2-5
V: TRBV6-5
size: -
D: -
DNA: TGTGCCAGCAGAATCGGACTTGTTGCGACCCAGTACTTC
CDR3: CASRIGLVATQYF

J: TRBJ1-2
V: TRBV5-8
size: -
D: -
DNA: TGTGCCAGCAGCCTGACCCGCCCTAGAAGTAACTATGGCTACACCTTC
CDR3: CASSLTRPRSNYGYTF

J: TRBJ2-7
V: TRBV30
size: -
D: TRBD2
DNA: TGTGCCTGGAAAACTGTACTGGGACTAGCTAGCGAGCAGTACTTC
CDR3: CAWKTVLGLASEQYF

J: TRBJ2-2
V: TRBV5-1
size: -
D: TRBD1
DNA: TGCGCCAGCAGCTCGACAGGGGAGGTCACCGGGGAGCTGTTTTTT
CDR3: CASSSTGEVTGELFF

J: TRBJ2-4
V: TRBV7-9
size: -
D: TRBD1
DNA: TGTGCCAGCAGCTCCCTCCGTCAGGGGGCGGCCAAAAACATTCAGTACTTC
CDR3: CASSSLRQGAAKNIQYF

J: TRBJ2-7
V: TRBV4-3
size: -
D: TRBD2
DNA: TGCGCCAGCAGCCATACAGCCACAGGGGTGGGTCCGGGACTAGCGGCGTTGGGGGAGCAGTACTTC
CDR3: CASSHTATGVGPGLAALGEQYF

J: TRBJ1-2
V: TRBV7-2
size: -
D: TRBD1
DNA: TGTGCCAGCAGCAGACAGGGTTTCTATGGCTACACCTTC
CDR3: CASSRQGFYGYTF

J: TRBJ1-2
V: TRBV10-1
size: -
D: -
DNA: TGCGCCAGCAGTGAGAACAGGGACGATGGCTACACCTTC
CDR3: CASSENRDDGYTF

J: TRBJ2-5
V: TRBV4-2
size: once
D: -
DNA: TGTGCCAGCAGCCAAGATCCCCCATTGGCGGGGAGCCAGGGAGAGACCCAGTACTTC
CDR3: CASSQDPPLAGSQGETQYF

J: TRBJ1-2
V: TRBV14
size: -
D: -
DNA: TGTGCCAGCAGCCCTAGTAGAAACTATGGCTACACCTTC
CDR3: CASSPSRNYGYTF

J: TRBJ2-3
V: TRBV5-4
size: few
D: -
DNA: TGTGCCAGCAGCCCAAACACAGATACGCAGTATTTT
CDR3: CASSPNTDTQYF

J: TRBJ1-3
V: TRBV10-3
size: -
D: TRBD1
DNA: TGTGCCATCAGTGAGGGACAGGGGGCGAGTGGAAACACCATATATTTT
CDR3: CAISEGQGASGNTIYF

J: TRBJ1-5
V: TRBV2
size: -
D: -
DNA: TGTGCCAGCAGTTCGCGAAGGGCGGGTCAGCCCCAGCATTTT
CDR3: CASSSRRAGQPQHF

J: TRBJ1-5
V: TRBV19
size: -
D: TRBD1
DNA: TGTGCCAGTAGAAATTTTGGACAGGGAGGACTTCGTAATCAGCCCCAGCATTTT
CDR3: CASRNFGQGGLRNQPQHF

J: TRBJ1-2
V: TRBV7-6
size: -
D: -
DNA: TGTGCCAGCAGCCGATCGGGGAGGGACTATGGCTACACCTTC
CDR3: CASSRSGRDYGYTF

J: TRBJ1-2
V: TRBV6-5
size: -
D: TRBD1
DNA: TGTGCCAGCAGTTACTCGGGGACAGGGGGCAACTATGGCTACACCTTC
CDR3: CASSYSGTGGNYGYTF

J: TRBJ1-1
V: TRBV29-1
size: -
D: -
DNA: TGCAGCGTTGTAGGGGGAATTCGGGGAAAGAACACTGAAGCTTTCTTT
CDR3: CSVVGGIRGKNTEAFF

J: TRBJ2-3
V: TRBV25-1
size: few
D: -
DNA: TGTGCCAGCACCGAAGGAGGCACAGATACGCAGTATTTT
CDR3: CASTEGGTDTQYF

J: TRBJ1-2
V: TRBV29-1
size: -
D: -
DNA: TGCAGCGTTAGTGGGGGCGGTGGTTACGGCTACACCTTC
CDR3: CSVSGGGGYGYTF

J: TRBJ1-3
V: TRBV5-1
size: -
D: -
DNA: TGCGCCAGCAGCTTGACAGGGTACGGAAACACCATATATTTT
CDR3: CASSLTGYGNTIYF

J: TRBJ2-5
V: TRBV4-1
size: once
D: -
DNA: TGCGCCAGCAGCCAAACCCAGACTCCTCTTGAGACCCAGTACTTC
CDR3: CASSQTQTPLETQYF

J: TRBJ2-5
V: TRBV6-5
size: once
D: -
DNA: TGTGCCAGCAGTTACGGGGGGGCCCAACCGAGGGAGACCCAGTACTTC
CDR3: CASSYGGAQPRETQYF